The 31 T cell receptor beta chains presented below share a single source sample, sequenced in a study of spatial heterogeneity in lung cancer. Time point meaning: sample taken at primary tumor resection. From tumor, nontumor lung or frozen PBMC, whole RNA was taken unsorted for sequencing. TCRdb itself ran the 5' RACE reads through MiXCR, one entry per CDR3 protein. Altogether approximately 47,000 distinct CDR3 sequences are present, 7.5% to 8% being singletons, with the ten largest covering approximately 13%. Sequencing used PBMCs, obtained at surgery. The receptors originated from a female donor with early-stage non-small cell lung cancer.

The V gene is TRBV7-9, the J gene TRBJ2-3; 16 bases fit TRBD2. Germline trimming cut 5 bases from V and 2 bases from J; bases unmatched to any gene: 10. Germline loops: CDR1 SEHNR, CDR2 FQNEAQ (reference sequence). This CDR3 is built from 19 residues. The CDR3 DNA follows: TGTGCCAGCAGCCCCAGGGGGACTAGCGGGGGGGAACCCACAGATACGCAGTATTTT. Protein product: CASSPRGTSGGEPTDTQYF.

V and J are TRBV5-6 and TRBJ1-4, with no clear D. The CDR3 is 16 amino acids. V was clipped by 4 bases and J by 7 bases, with 20 bases between them. Per germline, CDR1 SGHDT and CDR2 YYEEEE. CDR3 sequence (DNA): TGTGCCAGCAGCCCCGGACTTGACGTTTGGGGTGAAAAACTGTTTTTT. Its translation is CASSPGLDVWGEKLFF.

The table lists this clonotype with many counts. This sequence joins TRBV19 and TRBJ1-1; a possible D gene is TRBD1 (6 bases). V lost 3 bases to trimming and J lost 5 bases, with 13 bases between them. Germline V gene sequence: CDR1 LNHDA, CDR2 SQIVND (reference sequence). This CDR3 region has 14 residues. Written as DNA, the CDR3 is TGTGCCAGTAGTATTGGCCGGGGGCGGACTGAAGCTTTCTTT. Amino acids: CASSIGRGRTEAFF.

The chain links TRBV29-1 to TRBJ2-5, with TRBD1 identical over 9 bases. Germline CDR1 is SQVTM and CDR2 is ANQGSEA. Germline trimming cut 7 bases from V and 1 base from J; bases unmatched to any gene: 7. There are 14 residues in the CDR3. CDR3 in amino acids: CSGTGQGSQETQYF. In DNA form, the CDR3 reads TGCAGCGGGACGGGACAGGGTTCCCAAGAGACCCAGTACTTC.

V usage is TRBV6-5 and J usage is TRBJ2-2; D not certain. CDR3 size: 13 residues. Trimming removed 2 bases at V and 6 bases at J, with 7 bases between. The germline V gene encodes CDR1 MNHEY and CDR2 SVGAGI. The CDR3 sequence: CASSYAPAGELFF. The CDR3 DNA sequence: TGTGCCAGCAGTTACGCCCCGGCCGGGGAGCTGTTTTTT.

The chain uses TRBV29-1 and TRBJ2-7, with a tentative D call TRBD2 (5 bases). The CDR3 is made up of 14 amino acids. Germline V gives CDR1 SQVTM, CDR2 ANQGSEA. Between the trimmed V and J ends, which lost 1 base and 5 bases, there was a span of 15 bases. The DNA for the CDR3 is TGCAGCGTTGAAGTTCCCGGGAAGGCCGACGAGCAGTACTTC. Translated: CSVEVPGKADEQYF.

This clonotype was observed many times. The chain is built from TRBV5-4 and TRBJ2-1; 10 bases are shared with TRBD2. V dropped 0 bases and J dropped 5; count of bases not matched to a gene: 8. CDR3 length: 17 amino acids. Germline V CDR1 and CDR2: SGHNT, YYREEE (reference sequence). The CDR3 is CASSLDLAGAFNNEQFF. As DNA, the CDR3 is TGTGCCAGCAGCTTGGACCTAGCGGGGGCCTTTAACAATGAGCAGTTCTTC.

This clonotype showed up just a few times. The genes are TRBV5-6 and TRBJ1-5; D remains ambiguous. From germline, CDR1 is SGHDT and CDR2 YYEEEE. The CDR3 length is 13 residues. The germline V and J ends were trimmed by 2 bases and 6 bases, with 9 bases remaining between them. This CDR3 is CASSFSLGQPQHF. The CDR3 DNA reads TGTGCCAGCAGCTTCAGCTTAGGTCAGCCCCAGCATTTT.

This clonotype has a count of ten or more. V usage is TRBV2 and J usage is TRBJ2-3, with 9 bases lining up with TRBD2. CDR1 SNHLY and CDR2 FYNNEI come from the germline V gene. Germline trimming cut 2 bases from V and 5 bases from J; bases unmatched to any gene: 14. CDR3 size: 18 residues. This CDR3 is CASSERPAGGSVEDTQYF. The CDR3 DNA follows: TGTGCCAGCAGTGAACGCCCAGCGGGGGGTAGCGTGGAAGATACGCAGTATTTT. The full variable domain, rest sourced from reference TRBV2 and TRBJ2-3, is EPEVTQTPSHQVTQMGQEVILRCVPISNHLYFYWYRQILGQKVEFLVSFYNNEISEKSEIFDDQFSVERPDGSNFTLKIRSTKLEDSAMYFCASSERPAGGSVEDTQYFGPGTRLTVL.

This chain links TRBV6-2 or TRBV6-3 with TRBJ2-1; 12 bases are shared with TRBD2. The trim removed 4 bases at V and 4 bases at J, leaving 8 bases unmatched. Germline CDR1 is MNHEY and CDR2 is SVGEGT. This CDR3 comprises 17 residues. CDR3 sequence reads: CASSLGFGLAGYNEQFF. The CDR3 coding sequence is TGTGCCAGCAGTTTGGGTTTTGGACTAGCGGGGTACAATGAGCAGTTCTTC.

This clonotype was seen at least ten times. The V and J genes are TRBV27 and TRBJ2-7; D is unresolved. The CDR3 contains 18 residues. Trimming removed 0 bases from V and 0 bases from J, with 18 bases in between. CDR1 MNHEY and CDR2 SMNVEV come from the germline V gene (reference sequence). The CDR3 region has the DNA TGTGCCAGCAGTTTATCCACCCCTACAGCCGCGAGCTCCTACGAGCAGTACTTC. This sequence encodes CASSLSTPTAASSYEQYF.

This clonotype showed up many times. This CDR3 is CASSLVPKGHNEQFF. CDR3 bases: TGTGCCAGCAGCTTGGTCCCAAAGGGGCACAATGAGCAGTTCTTC. The chain is built from TRBV5-5 and TRBJ2-1; a possible D gene is TRBD1 (5 bases). The V gene lost 0 bases and the J gene lost 5 bases, with 12 bases spanning the gap. The CDR3 runs to 15 residues. Germline CDR1 and CDR2: SGHKS and YYEKEE (reference sequence).

V gene TRBV29-1 combines with J gene TRBJ2-3; 14 bases line up with TRBD2. J gave up 3 bases and V 6 bases, and 5 bases lay outside the gene matches. In germline, CDR1 is SQVTM, CDR2 ANQGSEA. There are 15 residues in the CDR3. The CDR3 protein is CSVKGTSGGTDTQYF. DNA of the CDR3: TGCAGCGTCAAAGGGACTAGCGGGGGAACAGATACGCAGTATTTT.

This clonotype occurred many times. The chain links TRBV27 to TRBJ2-7, with 7 bases fitting TRBD1. This CDR3 has 16 residues. CDR1 MNHEY and CDR2 SMNVEV come from the germline V gene (reference sequence). The V gene end was trimmed by 3 bases and the J gene end by 7 bases; junction bases not matched to a gene: 15. The CDR3 nucleotides are TGTGCCAGCAGTTTGGATTCCCTGGCCAGGGGGAGAGAGCAGTACTTC. Translated, it gives CASSLDSLARGREQYF.

The rearrangement links TRBV3-1 to TRBJ2-2; 11 bases fit TRBD1. Germline trimming cut 2 bases from V and 3 bases from J; bases unmatched to any gene: 2. The CDR3 totals 16 residues. The germline CDR1 and CDR2 sequences are LGHDT and YNNKEL (reference sequence). CDR3 sequence: CASSQWGQGDTGELFF. The CDR3 DNA is TGTGCCAGCAGCCAATGGGGACAGGGGGACACCGGGGAGCTGTTTTTT. Full variable domain (rest looked up from reference TRBV3-1 and TRBJ2-2): DTAVSQTPKYLVTQMGNDKSIKCEQNLGHDTMYWYKQDSKKFLKIMFSYNNKELIINETVPNRFSPKSPDKAHLNLHINSLELGDSAVYFCASSQWGQGDTGELFFGEGSRLTVL.

This clonotype was seen only a few times. This rearrangement joins TRBV21-1 to TRBJ2-2; the DNA was not compared with TRBD2, the D call given in the table. TRBV21-1 is annotated as a pseudogene. The CDR3 extends over 16 amino acids. CDR3 DNA: TGTGCCAGCAGCAAAGCACCGGGACTAGCAGGCGGGGAGCTGTTTTTT. This gives the protein CASSKAPGLAGGELFF.

CDR3 region: CATTYSGTYEQYF. The CDR3 nucleotides are TGTGCCACGACGTACTCGGGGACCTACGAGCAGTACTTC. The chain joins TRBV6-2 or TRBV6-3 to TRBJ2-7; maybe TRBD2 (5 bases). Germline loops: CDR1 MNHEY, CDR2 SVGEGT. V shed 10 bases and J shed 2 bases, with 15 bases lying between them. The CDR3 contains 13 residues.

This clonotype counts as medium-sized. This rearrangement joins TRBV6-5 to TRBJ2-1; no clear D. Germline V gene data show CDR1 as MNHEY and CDR2 as SVGAGI. The length of the CDR3 is 17 residues. V gave up 0 bases and J gave up 4 bases, with 16 bases separating them. CDR3: CASSYSAIRRVYNEQFF. The CDR3 DNA is TGTGCCAGCAGTTACTCCGCGATCCGTCGGGTTTACAATGAGCAGTTCTTC.

In the case of this clonotype: Given a much more abundant clone one base away, this may be a read error. The J gene is TRBJ1-1, the V gene TRBV2, with D possibly being TRBD1 (6 bases). Germline V gene data show CDR1 as SNHLY and CDR2 as FYNNEI. V lost 0 bases and J lost 7, with 12 bases in between. The length of the CDR3 is 14 residues. The CDR3 is CASSEAYREGEAFF. CDR3 bases: TGTGCCAGCAGTGAAGCCTACAGGGAAGGTGAAGCTTTCTTT.

The chain combines TRBV5-1 with TRBJ2-2, with a possible D match to TRBD1 (5 bases). The CDR3 sequence is 15 residues long. Germline CDR1 reads SGHRS; CDR2 reads YFSETQ. V lost 2 bases to trimming and J lost 6 bases, with 14 bases between them. The CDR3 DNA sequence: TGCGCCAGCAGCTTCCCTCAGGGTGGCGCCGGGGAGCTGTTTTTT. This codes for CASSFPQGGAGELFF.

This clonotype was found many times. This rearrangement joins TRBV7-3 to TRBJ2-3; D may be TRBD1 or TRBD2 (5 bases each). The CDR3 is 16 amino acids. Germline V gene sequence: CDR1 SGHTA, CDR2 FQGTGA. The V end lost 6 bases, the J end lost 0 bases, and 16 bases lay between the germline ends. The CDR3 DNA sequence: TGTGCCAGCAGTCGTGACAGCGGCACTAGCACAGATACGCAGTATTTT. Translating it yields CASSRDSGTSTDTQYF.

Ten or more counts support this clonotype. The chain is built from TRBV7-3 and TRBJ2-1; the D call may be TRBD1 or TRBD2 (6 bases each). The CDR3 is 18 residues long. The germline V gene encodes CDR1 SGHTA and CDR2 FQGTGA. Trimming left V 5 bases short and J 3 bases short, with 23 bases between. In DNA form, the CDR3 reads TGTGCCAGCAGCCCGGCCGGTTCAAGGGGGGCCTTCTACAATGAGCAGTTCTTC. The encoded protein is CASSPAGSRGAFYNEQFF. The full variable domain, rest sourced from reference TRBV7-3 and TRBJ2-1, is GAGVSQTPSNKVTEKGKYVELRCDPISGHTALYWYRQSLGQGPEFLIYFQGTGAADDSGLPNDRFFAVRPEGSVSTLKIQRTERGDSAVYLCASSPAGSRGAFYNEQFFGPGTRLTVL.

This sequence joins TRBV5-1 and TRBJ2-1; 11 bases line up with TRBD1. The junction had 7 bases not matched to a gene; V was cut back by 7 bases and J by 7 bases. Germline V gives CDR1 SGHRS, CDR2 YFSETQ. This CDR3 has 14 residues. The CDR3 coding sequence is TGCGCCAGCCACGGACAGGGGGCGAATAATGAGCAGTTCTTC. This encodes CASHGQGANNEQFF.

This clonotype has ten or more counts. CDR3 DNA: TGTGCCAGCAGTGAAAGCCGGTCCGATGGCTACACCTTC. This gives the protein CASSESRSDGYTF. The chain couples TRBV6-1 to TRBJ1-2; no definite D call. V was cut by 2 bases and J by 6 bases, with 10 bases left in between. The germline CDR1 and CDR2 sequences are MNHNS and SASEGT. CDR3 size: 13 residues.

The J gene is TRBJ2-5, the V gene TRBV2; 7 bases fit TRBD1. V shed 6 bases, J shed 2 bases, and the junction held 12 bases outside the gene matches. Germline CDR1 is SNHLY and CDR2 is FYNNEI. This CDR3 has 16 residues. The CDR3 nucleotides read TGTGCCAGCAGCCGGGACAGCGCCCCAATTCAAGAGACCCAGTACTTC. The encoded protein is CASSRDSAPIQETQYF.

The CDR3 region is CASSQGPDTQYF. As DNA, the CDR3 is TGTGCCAGCAGCCAAGGCCCAGATACGCAGTATTTT. The chain is built from TRBV3-1 and TRBJ2-3, with D uncertain. Per germline, CDR1 LGHDT and CDR2 YNNKEL (reference sequence). Trimming stripped 1 base from V and 4 bases from J, with 3 bases between. This CDR3 contains 12 residues.

The chain carries TRBV23-1 and TRBJ2-7; 9 nucleotides agree with TRBD1. TRBV23-1 is an ORF, and what it does is uncertain. The CDR3 totals 14 residues. The ends lost 2 bases at V and 3 bases at J; junction bases unmatched: 2. DNA for the CDR3: TGCGCCAGCAGTCAAACAGGGGGCTTCTACGAGCAGTACTTC. Its protein is CASSQTGGFYEQYF.

The chain links TRBV19 to TRBJ2-7; a possible D gene is TRBD2 (6 bases). This CDR3 contains 16 residues. CDR1 is LNHDA and CDR2 is SQIVND in the germline V gene (reference sequence). The V and J ends lost 6 bases and 3 bases respectively, with 21 bases between them. The CDR3 DNA sequence: TGTGCCAGTAGCCCGATCCGCCGGCCGGGGGACTACGAGCAGTACTTC. The encoded protein is CASSPIRRPGDYEQYF.

At least ten counts were recorded for this clonotype. The chain combines TRBV7-3 with TRBJ2-3; TRBD2 aligns across 10 bases. The V and J ends lost 2 bases and 3 bases, in that order; junction bases with no gene match: 2. The germline V gene has CDR1 SGHTA and CDR2 FQGTGA. CDR3 size: 15 residues. The CDR3 nucleotides are TGTGCCAGCAGCTTACAGCGGGGGGGGACAGATACGCAGTATTTT. Translated: CASSLQRGGTDTQYF.

Ten or more counts support this clonotype. This rearrangement joins TRBV2 to TRBJ2-3; D might be TRBD1 (6 bases). CDR3 length equals 15 residues. Germline loops: CDR1 SNHLY, CDR2 FYNNEI. V was trimmed by 3 bases and J by 4 bases, leaving 14 bases between them. CDR3: CASSDMGQGSDTQYF. CDR3 bases: TGTGCCAGCAGTGACATGGGGCAGGGGTCAGATACGCAGTATTTT.

Many counts were recorded for this clonotype. The V call is TRBV10-3, the J call TRBJ2-2; no firm D call. Trimming shortened V by 7 bases and J by 3 bases, and 3 bases separated the two germline ends. The germline V gene has CDR1 ENHRY and CDR2 SYGVKD. The CDR3 totals 11 residues. In DNA form, the CDR3 reads TGTGCCATCATGGACACCGGGGAGCTGTTTTTT. It specifies CAIMDTGELFF.